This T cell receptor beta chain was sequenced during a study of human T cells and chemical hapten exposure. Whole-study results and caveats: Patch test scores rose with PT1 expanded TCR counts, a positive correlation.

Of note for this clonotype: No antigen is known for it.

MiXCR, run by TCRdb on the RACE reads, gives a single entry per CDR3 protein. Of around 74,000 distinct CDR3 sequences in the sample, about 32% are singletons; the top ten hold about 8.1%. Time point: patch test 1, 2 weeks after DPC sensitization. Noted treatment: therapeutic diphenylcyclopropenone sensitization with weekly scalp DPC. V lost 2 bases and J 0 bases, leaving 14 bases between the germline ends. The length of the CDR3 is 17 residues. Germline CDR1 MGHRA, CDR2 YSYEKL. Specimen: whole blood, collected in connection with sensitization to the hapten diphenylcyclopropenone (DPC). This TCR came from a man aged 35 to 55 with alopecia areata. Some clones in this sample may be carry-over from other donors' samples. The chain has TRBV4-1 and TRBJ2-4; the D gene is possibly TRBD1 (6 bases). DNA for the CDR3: TGCGCCAGCAGCCAACATAGGACAGAGATAGCCAAAAACATTCAGTACTTC. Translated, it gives CASSQHRTEIAKNIQYF.